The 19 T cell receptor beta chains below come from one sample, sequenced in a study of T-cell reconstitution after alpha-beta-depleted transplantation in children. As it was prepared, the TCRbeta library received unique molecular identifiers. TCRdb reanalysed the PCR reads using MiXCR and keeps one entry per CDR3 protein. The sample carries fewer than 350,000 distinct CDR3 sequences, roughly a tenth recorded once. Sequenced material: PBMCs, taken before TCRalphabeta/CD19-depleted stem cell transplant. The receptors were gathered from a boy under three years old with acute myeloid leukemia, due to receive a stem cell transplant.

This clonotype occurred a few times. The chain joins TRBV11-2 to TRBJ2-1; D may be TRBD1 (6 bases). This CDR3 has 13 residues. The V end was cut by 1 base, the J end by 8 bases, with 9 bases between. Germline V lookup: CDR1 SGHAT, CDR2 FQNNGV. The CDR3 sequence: CASSLARGDEQFF. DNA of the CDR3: TGTGCCAGCAGCTTAGCCAGGGGCGATGAGCAGTTCTTC.

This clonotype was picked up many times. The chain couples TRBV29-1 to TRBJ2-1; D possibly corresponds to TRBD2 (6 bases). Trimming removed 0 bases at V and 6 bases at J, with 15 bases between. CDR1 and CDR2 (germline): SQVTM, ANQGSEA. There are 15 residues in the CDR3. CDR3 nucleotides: TGCAGCGTTGAAGATCGGTACGGGAGAGGCAATGAGCAGTTCTTC. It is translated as CSVEDRYGRGNEQFF.

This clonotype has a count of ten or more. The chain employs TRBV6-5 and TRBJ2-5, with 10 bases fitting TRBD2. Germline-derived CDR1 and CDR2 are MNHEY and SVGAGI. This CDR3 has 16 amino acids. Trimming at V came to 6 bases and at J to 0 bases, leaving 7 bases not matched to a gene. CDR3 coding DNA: TGTGCCAGCAGCGGACCTAGCGGGGGAAACCAAGAGACCCAGTACTTC. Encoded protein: CASSGPSGGNQETQYF.

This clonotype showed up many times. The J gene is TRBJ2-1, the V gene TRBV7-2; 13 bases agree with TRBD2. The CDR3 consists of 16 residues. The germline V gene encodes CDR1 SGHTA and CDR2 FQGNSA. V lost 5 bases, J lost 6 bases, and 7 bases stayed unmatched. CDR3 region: CASSTRTSGRGNEQFF. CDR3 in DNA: TGTGCCAGCAGCACCCGGACTAGCGGGAGAGGCAATGAGCAGTTCTTC.

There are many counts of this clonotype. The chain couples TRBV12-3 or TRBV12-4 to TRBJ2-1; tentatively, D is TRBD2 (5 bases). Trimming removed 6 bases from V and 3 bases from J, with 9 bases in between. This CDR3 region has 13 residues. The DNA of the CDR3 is TGTGCCAGCAGGGGCCGGGACTACAATGAGCAGTTCTTC. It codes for CASRGRDYNEQFF.

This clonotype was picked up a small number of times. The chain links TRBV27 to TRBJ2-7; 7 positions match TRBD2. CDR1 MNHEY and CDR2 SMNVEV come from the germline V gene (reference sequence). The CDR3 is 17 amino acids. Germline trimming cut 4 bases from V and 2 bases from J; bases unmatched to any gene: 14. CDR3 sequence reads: CASSSPWGGIAPYEQYF. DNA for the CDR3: TGTGCCAGCAGTTCTCCTTGGGGGGGGATCGCCCCCTACGAGCAGTACTTC.

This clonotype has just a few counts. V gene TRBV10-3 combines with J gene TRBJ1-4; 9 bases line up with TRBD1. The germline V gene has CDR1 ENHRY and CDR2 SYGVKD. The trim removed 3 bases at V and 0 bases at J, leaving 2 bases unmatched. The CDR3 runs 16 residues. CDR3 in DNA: TGTGCCATCAGTGAAAGACAGGGGGCAACTAATGAAAAACTGTTTTTT. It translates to CAISERQGATNEKLFF.

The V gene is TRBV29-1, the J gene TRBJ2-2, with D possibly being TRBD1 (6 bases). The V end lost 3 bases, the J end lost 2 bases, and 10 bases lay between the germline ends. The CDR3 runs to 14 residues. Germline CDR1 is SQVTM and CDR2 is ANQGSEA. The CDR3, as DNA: TGCAGCGTTGACCAGGGGCCCAACACCGGGGAGCTGTTTTTT. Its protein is CSVDQGPNTGELFF.

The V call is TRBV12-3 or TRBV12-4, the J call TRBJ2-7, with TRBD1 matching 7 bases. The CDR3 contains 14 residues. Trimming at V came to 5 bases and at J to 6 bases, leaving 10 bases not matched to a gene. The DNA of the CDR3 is TGTGCCAGCAGTCCGAGGGACAGTCTGCTCGAGCAGTACTTC. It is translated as CASSPRDSLLEQYF.

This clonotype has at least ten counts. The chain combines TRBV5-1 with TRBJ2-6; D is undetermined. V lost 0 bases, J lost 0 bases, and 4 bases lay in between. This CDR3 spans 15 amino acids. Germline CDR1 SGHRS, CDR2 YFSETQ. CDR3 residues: CASSLAVSGANVLTF. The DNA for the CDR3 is TGCGCCAGCAGCTTGGCGGTCTCTGGGGCCAACGTCCTGACTTTC. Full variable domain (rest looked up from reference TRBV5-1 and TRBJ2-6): KAGVTQTPRYLIKTRGQQVTLSCSPISGHRSVSWYQQTPGQGLQFLFEYFSETQRNKGNFPGRFSGRQFSNSRSEMNVSTLELGDSALYLCASSLAVSGANVLTFGAGSRLTVL.

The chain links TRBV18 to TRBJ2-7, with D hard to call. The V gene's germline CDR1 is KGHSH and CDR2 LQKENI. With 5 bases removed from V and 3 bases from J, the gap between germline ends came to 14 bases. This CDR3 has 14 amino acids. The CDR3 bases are TGTGCCAGCTCAGTAGGACCACCCTTCTACGAGCAGTACTTC. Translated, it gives CASSVGPPFYEQYF. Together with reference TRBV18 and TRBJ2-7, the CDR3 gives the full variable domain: NAGVMQNPRHLVRRRGQEARLRCSPMKGHSHVYWYRQLPEEGLKFMVYLQKENIIDESGMPKERFSAEFPKEGPSILRIQQVVRGDSAAYFCASSVGPPFYEQYFGPGTRLTVT.

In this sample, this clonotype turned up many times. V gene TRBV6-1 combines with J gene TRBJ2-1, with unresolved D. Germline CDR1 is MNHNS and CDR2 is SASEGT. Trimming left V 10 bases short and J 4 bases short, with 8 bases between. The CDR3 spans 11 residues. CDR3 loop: CAIAQYNEQFF. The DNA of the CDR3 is TGTGCCATCGCCCAGTACAATGAGCAGTTCTTC.

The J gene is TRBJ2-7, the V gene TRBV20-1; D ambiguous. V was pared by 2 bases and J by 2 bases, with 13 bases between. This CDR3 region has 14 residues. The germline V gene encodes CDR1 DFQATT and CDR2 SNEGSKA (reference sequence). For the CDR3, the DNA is TGCAGTGCTAGAAGTCCTAGACCGCCCTACGAGCAGTACTTC. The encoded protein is CSARSPRPPYEQYF.

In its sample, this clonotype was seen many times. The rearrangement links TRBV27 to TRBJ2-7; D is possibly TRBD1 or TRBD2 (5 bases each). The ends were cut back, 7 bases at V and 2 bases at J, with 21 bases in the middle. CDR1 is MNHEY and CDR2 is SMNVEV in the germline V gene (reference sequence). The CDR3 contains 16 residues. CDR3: CASTIWGTLLTYEQYF. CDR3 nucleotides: TGTGCCAGCACCATATGGGGGACCCTCCTTACCTACGAGCAGTACTTC.

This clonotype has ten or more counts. The CDR3 loop reads CSVYSGANTGELFF. In DNA form, the CDR3 reads TGCAGCGTCTATAGCGGAGCGAACACCGGGGAGCTGTTTTTT. The rearrangement links TRBV29-1 to TRBJ2-2; TRBD2 might be the D (6 bases). Germline CDR1 reads SQVTM; CDR2 reads ANQGSEA. The V and J ends lost 6 bases and 0 bases respectively, with 11 bases between them. The CDR3 runs 14 residues.

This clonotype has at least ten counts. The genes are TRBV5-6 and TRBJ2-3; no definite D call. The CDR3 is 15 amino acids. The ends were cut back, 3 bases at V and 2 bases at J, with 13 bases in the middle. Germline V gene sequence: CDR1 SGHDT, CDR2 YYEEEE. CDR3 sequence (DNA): TGTGCCAGCAGCTCCTTCTATCGGATCACAGATACGCAGTATTTT. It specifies CASSSFYRITDTQYF.

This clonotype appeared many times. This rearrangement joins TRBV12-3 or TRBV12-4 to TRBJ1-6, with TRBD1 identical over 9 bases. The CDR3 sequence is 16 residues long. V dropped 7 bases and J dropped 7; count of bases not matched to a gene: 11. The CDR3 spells CASIVARTGENSPLHF. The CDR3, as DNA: TGTGCCAGCATCGTCGCCAGGACAGGGGAGAATTCACCCCTCCACTTT.

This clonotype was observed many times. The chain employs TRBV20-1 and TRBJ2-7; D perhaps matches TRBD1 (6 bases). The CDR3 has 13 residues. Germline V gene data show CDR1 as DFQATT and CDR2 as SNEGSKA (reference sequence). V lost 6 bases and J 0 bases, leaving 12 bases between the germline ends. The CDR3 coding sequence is TGCAGTGCCAGACAGGCGAGCTCCTACGAGCAGTACTTC. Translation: CSARQASSYEQYF.

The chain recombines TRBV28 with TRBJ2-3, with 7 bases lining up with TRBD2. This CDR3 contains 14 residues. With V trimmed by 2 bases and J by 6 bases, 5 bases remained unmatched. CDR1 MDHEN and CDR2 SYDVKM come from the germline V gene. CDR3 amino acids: CASSLAGADDTQYF. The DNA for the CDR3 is TGTGCCAGCAGTTTAGCGGGAGCAGACGATACGCAGTATTTT. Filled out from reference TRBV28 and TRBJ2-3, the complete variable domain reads DVKVTQSSRYLVKRTGEKVFLECVQDMDHENMFWYRQDPGLGLRLIYFSYDVKMKEKGDIPEGYSVSREKKERFSLILESASTNQTSMYLCASSLAGADDTQYFGPGTRLTVL.